Listed here are 16 T cell receptor beta chains from one sample, sequenced in a study of cytomegalovirus exposure and HLA in healthy donors. PCR involved 60 Vbeta and 13 Jbeta primers. Libraries were prepared by immunoSEQ multiplex PCR; TCRdb keeps only in-frame clonotypes and omits some of them. Among about 160,000 clones listed, approximately 84% were seen once. The sample taken for sequencing was PBMCs. The source is a boy aged 2 to 10 in good health and CMV-seronegative.

This sequence joins TRBV4-1 and TRBJ1-2; D is uncertain. Trimming pared 2 bases from V and 8 bases from J, leaving 15 bases between. Germline V gene lookup returns CDR1 MGHRA and CDR2 YSYEKL. CDR3 length: 14 residues. CDR3 loop: CASSQNPLLEGYTF. DNA for the CDR3: TGCGCCAGCAGCCAAAATCCACTTCTCGAGGGCTACACCTTC.

V is TRBV10-3 and J is TRBJ1-1, with 7 bases aligning to TRBD1. The germline gives CDR1 ENHRY, CDR2 SYGVKD. V shed 6 bases, J shed 2 bases, and the junction held 6 bases outside the gene matches. This CDR3 has 14 residues. CDR3 bases: TGTGCCATCAGAACCGGGACAGAAAACACTGAAGCTTTCTTT. It specifies CAIRTGTENTEAFF.

The J gene is TRBJ2-7, the V gene TRBV10-3; D uncertain. Germline loops: CDR1 ENHRY, CDR2 SYGVKD. This CDR3 has 13 amino acids. The V and J ends lost 3 bases and 2 bases respectively, with 8 bases between them. The CDR3 coding sequence is TGTGCCATCAGTGAAAACTCTCCCTACGAGCAGTACTTC. Protein: CAISENSPYEQYF.

This chain links TRBV7-9 with TRBJ1-2, with D perhaps TRBD1 (5 bases). The CDR3 contains 12 residues. Trimming left V 2 bases short and J 5 bases short, with 6 bases between. Germline assignment: CDR1 SEHNR and CDR2 FQNEAQ (reference sequence). CDR3: CASSLRGYGYTF. CDR3 nucleotide sequence: TGTGCCAGCAGCTTAAGGGGTTATGGCTACACCTTC.

The rearrangement links TRBV10-3 to TRBJ2-7; 7 positions match TRBD2. The CDR3 totals 13 residues. The germline V gene has CDR1 ENHRY and CDR2 SYGVKD. The ends lost 10 bases at V and 4 bases at J; junction bases unmatched: 10. CDR3 loop: CATVGTTPYEQYF. CDR3 in DNA: TGTGCCACCGTCGGGACTACACCATACGAGCAGTACTTC.

The chain couples TRBV2 to TRBJ2-5; D perhaps matches TRBD2 (5 bases). Germline V lookup: CDR1 SNHLY, CDR2 FYNNEI. V lost 1 base and J 6 bases, leaving 9 bases between the germline ends. The CDR3 is 13 residues long. CDR3 amino acids: CASSEEEVKTQYF. The CDR3 DNA is TGTGCCAGCAGTGAAGAGGAGGTGAAGACCCAGTACTTC.

V gene TRBV19 combines with J gene TRBJ1-2; D may be TRBD1 (6 bases). CDR1 is LNHDA and CDR2 is SQIVND in the germline V gene (reference sequence). Trimming stripped 4 bases from V and 0 bases from J, with 9 bases between. The CDR3 has 14 amino acids. CDR3 coding DNA: TGTGCCAGTAGTACCCGGACAGCTAACTATGGCTACACCTTC. Translation: CASSTRTANYGYTF. Full variable domain (outside the CDR3, taken from reference TRBV19 and TRBJ1-2): DGGITQSPKYLFRKEGQNVTLSCEQNLNHDAMYWYRQDPGQGLRLIYYSQIVNDFQKGDIAEGYSVSREKKESFPLTVTSAQKNPTAFYLCASSTRTANYGYTFGSGTRLTVV.

The rearrangement joins TRBV6-1 to TRBJ1-5; TRBD1 aligns across 10 bases. Looked up from germline, CDR1 is MNHNS and CDR2 is SASEGT. Trimming took 2 bases from V and 5 from J; bases not matched to a gene: 3. The CDR3 spans 15 residues. The CDR3 nucleotides are TGTGCCAGCAGTGAATCGGGACAGGGGTATCAGCCCCAGCATTTT. It encodes CASSESGQGYQPQHF.

The table lists this clone with a few counts. The chain couples TRBV2 to TRBJ2-1; a weak D match, TRBD2 (5 bases). This CDR3 comprises 14 residues. Germline V gene sequence: CDR1 SNHLY, CDR2 FYNNEI. The ends were cut back, 3 bases at V and 5 bases at J, with 11 bases in the middle. CDR3 residues: CASSERRGNNEQFF. The CDR3 bases are TGTGCCAGCAGTGAGCGGCGAGGGAACAATGAGCAGTTCTTC.

The chain has TRBV2 and TRBJ1-1; D call uncertain. This CDR3 region has 11 residues. Per germline, CDR1 SNHLY and CDR2 FYNNEI. V lost 11 bases to trimming and J lost 2 bases, with 9 bases between them. The CDR3 spells CAFLPNTEAFF. The CDR3 coding sequence is TGTGCCTTCCTCCCTAACACTGAAGCTTTCTTT.

The CDR3 loop reads CASRGGGEGVGNTIYF. The CDR3 nucleotides are TGTGCCAGCAGGGGTGGAGGGGAAGGGGTCGGAAACACCATATATTTT. The rearrangement uses TRBV28 and TRBJ1-3, with D possibly matching TRBD1 (5 bases). Deletions cut 6 bases from V and 4 bases from J, with 19 bases between. Germline-derived CDR1 and CDR2 are MDHEN and SYDVKM. This CDR3 contains 16 residues.

V gene TRBV18 combines with J gene TRBJ1-1; a weak D match, TRBD1 (6 bases). The V end lost 3 bases, the J end lost 0 bases, and 11 bases lay between the germline ends. This CDR3 has 15 amino acids. The germline gives CDR1 KGHSH, CDR2 LQKENI. The CDR3 protein is CASSPGGALNTEAFF. As DNA, the CDR3 is TGTGCCAGCTCACCCGGGGGGGCTTTGAACACTGAAGCTTTCTTT.

J is TRBJ1-1 and V is TRBV27; the D gene is possibly TRBD1 (5 bases). The CDR3 has 15 residues. V lost 5 bases and J lost 6, with 19 bases in between. Germline V lookup: CDR1 MNHEY, CDR2 SMNVEV (reference sequence). The CDR3 protein is CASSRRQRLKAEAFF. In DNA form, the CDR3 reads TGTGCCAGCAGTCGACGACAGAGACTCAAGGCTGAAGCTTTCTTT.

This chain uses TRBV9 with TRBJ2-6; no clear D gene. V lost 3 bases and J lost 2, with 18 bases in between. This CDR3 has 18 amino acids. CDR1 is SGDLS, CDR2 YYNGEE, per germline. CDR3 coding DNA: TGTGCCAGCAGCGATAGACACGTACCTCGAGCTGGGGCCAACGTCCTGACTTTC. It specifies CASSDRHVPRAGANVLTF.

The J gene is TRBJ2-7, the V gene TRBV10-1; tentative D call: TRBD1 (5 bases). The V end was cut by 0 bases, the J end by 3 bases, with 15 bases between. The CDR3 spans 16 residues. Germline lookup yields CDR1 WNHNN and CDR2 SYGVQD (reference sequence). Here the CDR3 DNA reads TGCGCCAGCAGTGAGTCTGGCAGGGTATACGACTACGAGCAGTACTTC. Its protein product is CASSESGRVYDYEQYF.

Worth noting for this clone: The same CDR3 also results from other DNA sequences found in this sample. The V gene is TRBV29-1, the J gene TRBJ1-1; TRBD1 might be the D (5 bases). CDR3 length: 13 amino acids. Germline CDR1 reads SQVTM; CDR2 reads ANQGSEA. V lost 6 bases to trimming and J lost 4 bases, with 15 bases between them. CDR3 DNA sequence: TGCAGCGTACGGCTTGGGGGAGGCACTGAAGCTTTCTTT. The encoded protein is CSVRLGGGTEAFF. Based on the CDR3 plus reference TRBV29-1 and TRBJ1-1, the full variable domain is SAVISQKPSRDICQRGTSLTIQCQVDSQVTMMFWYRQQPGQSLTLIATANQGSEATYESGFVIDKFPISRPNLTFSTLTVSNMSPEDSSIYLCSVRLGGGTEAFFGQGTRLTVV.